A selection of T cell receptor beta chains follows, all from one sample in a study of T cell responses to AZD1222 COVID-19 vaccine. Here immunoSEQ multiplex PCR was the method, and the copy in TCRdb shows in-frame clones only, minus some. The sample contains 45,000 to 55,000 clones, roughly four fifths of which appear only once. This specimen consisted of peripheral blood, obtained on day 0 of AZD1222 vaccination. These TCRs come from an adult in good health. Each CDR3 is given without its conserved first and last residue. A D gene is named only where the DNA matches it firmly. Only some rows state a clone size, as once, few, many or a class for expanded clones.

d_call cdr3_length v_call clone_size cdr3_aa
TRBD1 13 TRBV7-3 - ASSFTGGISDTQY
- 13 TRBV19 - ASSIVPGHNQPQH
TRBD1 12 TRBV7-2 few ASRGQGGVTEAF
TRBD2 16 TRBV7-3 - ASSLTSGGSGDTDTQY
TRBD1 16 TRBV9 - ASSVGDRGGLVNTEAF
TRBD1 14 TRBV19 - ASTLGTGATNQPQH
- 11 TRBV12-3/TRBV12-4 - ASSFSGNQPQH
- 14 TRBV14 - ASSQGGFPTGREQY
- 11 TRBV28 many ASHEEYSYEQY
- 10 TRBV5-6 - ASSLTVYEQY
- 11 TRBV7-7 - ASSEQTNTEAF
- 10 TRBV29-1 - SGFGLTDTQY
- 13 TRBV4-2 - ASSQDAGEDSPLH
TRBD1 13 TRBV6-2/TRBV6-3 - ASSLGTGVTYGYT
- 12 TRBV12-5 - ASGPDLLAYGYT
- 11 TRBV20-1 - SASRSTNEKLF
TRBD2 9 TRBV12-3/TRBV12-4 - ASRRESEQF
- 11 TRBV6-6 - ASRDSRSYEQY
TRBD1 11 TRBV7-8 - ASSARQGSEQY
TRBD2 14 TRBV10-3 - AISATGTSGNNEQF
- 9 TRBV20-1 - SARLGEKLF
- 11 TRBV7-2 - ASSLTAVHEQY
- 9 TRBV5-1 - ASSLRETQY
- 11 TRBV7-2 - ASSLDWGQPQH
- 11 TRBV7-2 once ASRRGTNTEAF
TRBD1 14 TRBV5-1 - ASSRPTGGAGDTQY
TRBD2 13 TRBV9 - ASSVFGTSGYEQY
- 11 TRBV7-2 - ASSERRAEKLF
- 11 TRBV21-1 - YTASDGAGLQH
- 12 TRBV27 - ASSIRDTGYEQY
- 10 TRBV28 - ASSSTNEKLF
- 14 TRBV11-2 once ASSPGGVGKNTEAF
- 12 TRBV29-1 medium-sized SVAGRSSSYEQY
- 12 TRBV7-3 large ASSEGSGANVLT
- 12 TRBV11-2 - ASSLYRDNQPQH
- 9 TRBV2 - ASQGSYEQY
- 12 TRBV7-8 - ASSQTDSPYGYT
TRBD1 12 TRBV5-1 - ASSSAGTDQGYT
TRBD2 14 TRBV28 - ASTTGLAGHTDTQY
TRBD1 14 TRBV5-1 - ASSRGQPALNEKLF
- 13 TRBV5-1 - ASSLVVTQNTEAF
- 12 TRBV7-2 - ASSPRFQGGEQY
- 11 TRBV7-2 once ASRATGSNEQY